A single sample gave rise to the 8 T cell receptor beta chains below, sequenced in a study of T cell repertoires in aging, cancer and after chemotherapy. TRB rearrangements spanning V, D and J were amplified using mixed TRB-A/B primers. TCRdb analysed the multiplex PCR reads with MiXCR anew, one entry per CDR3 protein. The table has approximately 10,000 distinct CDR3 sequences, around 42% seen once; the top ten hold about 6.9%. Amplification of TCR beta used genomic DNA extracted from peripheral blood. The sequencing sample was made of blood. Receptor source: a human donor in good health.

CDR3 region: CASSLSAPRTGGSRLNTEAFF. Here the CDR3 DNA reads TGTGCCAGCAGCTTATCTGCCCCTCGAACAGGGGGTTCTCGTCTGAACACTGAAGCTTTCTTT. The chain employs TRBV11-1 and TRBJ1-1, with TRBD1 matching over 8 bases. CDR3 length equals 21 residues. The trim removed 2 bases at V and 0 bases at J, leaving 20 bases unmatched. Per germline, CDR1 SGHAT and CDR2 FQDESV (reference sequence).

The rearrangement links TRBV19 to TRBJ1-2; 9 nucleotides match TRBD1. CDR1 is LNHDA and CDR2 is SQIVND in the germline V gene (reference sequence). The CDR3 is 15 residues long. V was clipped by 9 bases and J by 4 bases; unmatched bases: 12. The CDR3 reads CASIKTRTGAYGYTF. CDR3 coding DNA: TGTGCCAGCATCAAAACGAGGACAGGGGCCTATGGCTACACCTTC.

V is TRBV7-2 and J is TRBJ2-7; 8 nucleotides match TRBD2. The CDR3 runs 14 residues. Germline trimming cut 7 bases from V and 3 bases from J; bases unmatched to any gene: 8. Germline V lookup: CDR1 SGHTA, CDR2 FQGNSA. The CDR3 bases are TGTGCCAGCACCCGGGGGAGCGGGAGCTACGAGCAGTACTTC. Its translation is CASTRGSGSYEQYF.

V is TRBV7-3 and J is TRBJ1-4, with 7 bases fitting TRBD1. This CDR3 contains 15 residues. J gave up 8 bases and V 2 bases, and 8 bases lay outside the gene matches. The V gene's germline CDR1 is SGHTA and CDR2 FQGTGA. The CDR3 reads CASSLGAGGGEKLFF. The DNA of the CDR3 is TGTGCCAGCAGCTTAGGCGCAGGGGGGGGCGAAAAACTGTTTTTT.

CDR3 sequence: CASSSSRGVSNQPQHF. CDR3 nucleotide sequence: TGTGCCAGTAGTTCAAGTCGTGGGGTGAGCAATCAGCCCCAGCATTTT. This chain links TRBV19 with TRBJ1-5; D unresolved. The CDR3 consists of 16 residues. Germline values: CDR1 LNHDA, CDR2 SQIVND (reference sequence). Trimming shortened V by 5 bases and J by 1 base, and 15 bases separated the two germline ends.

The chain is built from TRBV15 and TRBJ2-7, with D perhaps given as TRBD1 or TRBD2 (5 bases each). CDR1 and CDR2 (germline): LNHNV, YYDKDF (reference sequence). The CDR3 runs 14 residues. V was shortened by 0 bases and J by 2 bases, with 8 bases between the two germline ends. The CDR3 DNA is TGTGCCACCAGCAGAGATCGGGGACCCTACGAGCAGTACTTC. It yields the protein CATSRDRGPYEQYF.

This clonotype was recorded once. At one of its ends the junction is not consistent with the germline gene, which may arise from a read error. The chain employs TRBV12-3 or TRBV12-4 and TRBJ2-7, with D uncertain. CDR3 size: 10 residues. CDR3 in DNA: TGTGTCAGCAGTTTAAACGAGCAGTACTTC. Translation: CVSSLNEQYF.

This clonotype was counted a few times. The chain employs TRBV6-1 and TRBJ2-7; 10 bases agree with TRBD2. Germline CDR1 reads MNHNS; CDR2 reads SASEGT. Trimming took 6 bases from V and 6 from J; bases not matched to a gene: 8. This CDR3 region has 14 residues. This CDR3 is CASRASGSLGEQYF. As DNA, the CDR3 is TGTGCCAGCAGAGCTAGCGGGAGTCTCGGCGAGCAGTACTTC.